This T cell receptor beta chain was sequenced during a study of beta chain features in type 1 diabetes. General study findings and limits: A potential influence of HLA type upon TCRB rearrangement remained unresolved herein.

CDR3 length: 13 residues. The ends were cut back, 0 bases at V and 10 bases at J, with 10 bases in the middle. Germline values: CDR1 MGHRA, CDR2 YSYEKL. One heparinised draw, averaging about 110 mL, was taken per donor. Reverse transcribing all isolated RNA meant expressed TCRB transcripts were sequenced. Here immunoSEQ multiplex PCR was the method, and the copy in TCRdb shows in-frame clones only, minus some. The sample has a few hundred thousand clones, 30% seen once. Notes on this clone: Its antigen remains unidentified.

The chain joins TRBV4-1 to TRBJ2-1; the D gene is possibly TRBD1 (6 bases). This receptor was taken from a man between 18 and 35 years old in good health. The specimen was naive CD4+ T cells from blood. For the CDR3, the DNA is TGCGCCAGCAGCCAAGATCGGGACATCGAGCAGTTCTTC. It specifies CASSQDRDIEQFF.